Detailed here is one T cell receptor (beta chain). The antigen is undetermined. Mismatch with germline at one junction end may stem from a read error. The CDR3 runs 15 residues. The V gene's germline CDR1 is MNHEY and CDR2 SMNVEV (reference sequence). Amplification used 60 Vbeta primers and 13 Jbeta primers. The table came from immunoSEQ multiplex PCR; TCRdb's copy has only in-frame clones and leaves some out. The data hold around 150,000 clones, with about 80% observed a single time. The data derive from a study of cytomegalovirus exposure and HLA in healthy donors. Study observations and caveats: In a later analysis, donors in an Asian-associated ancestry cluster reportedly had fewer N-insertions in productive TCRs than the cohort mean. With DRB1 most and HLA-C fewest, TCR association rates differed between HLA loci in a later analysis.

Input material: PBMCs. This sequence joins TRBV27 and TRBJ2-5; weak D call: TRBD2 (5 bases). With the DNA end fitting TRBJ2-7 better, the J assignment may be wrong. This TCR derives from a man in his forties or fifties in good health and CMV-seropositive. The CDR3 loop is CASGLLAGNSNEQYF. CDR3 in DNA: TGTGCCAGCGGCCTCCTTGCCGGGAACTCCAACGAGCAGTACTTC.